These 3 T cell receptor beta chains were all obtained from the same sample, sequenced in a study of cytomegalovirus exposure and HLA in healthy donors. Primers: 60 Vbeta forward and 13 Jbeta reverse. Assay: immunoSEQ multiplex PCR; the TCRdb copy retains only in-frame clones and omits some. This sample has about 170,000 clones, with about 82% found just once. Sequencing used PBMCs. These receptors originate from a woman aged 18-29 years in good health and CMV-seronegative.

This clone was recorded a few times. This sequence joins TRBV19 and TRBJ2-7; 7 bases are a match to TRBD1. The CDR3 spans 14 residues. V trimming: 4 bases; J trimming: 2 bases; junction bases outside the gene matches: 5. Germline V gives CDR1 LNHDA, CDR2 SQIVND (reference sequence). CDR3 amino acids: CASSKVDRTYEQYF. The CDR3 DNA is TGTGCCAGTAGTAAGGTGGACAGGACCTACGAGCAGTACTTC.

The chain is built from TRBV5-1 and TRBJ1-1, with TRBD1 identical over 8 bases. Trimming at V came to 0 bases and at J to 5 bases, leaving 3 bases not matched to a gene. CDR1 and CDR2 from the germline V gene are SGHRS and YFSETQ. This CDR3 has 14 amino acids. In DNA form, the CDR3 reads TGCGCCAGCAGCTTGGAACAGGGGGTTACTGAAGCTTTCTTT. As protein: CASSLEQGVTEAFF.

This chain uses TRBV6-1 with TRBJ2-3; 15 bases are a match to TRBD2. The CDR3 is 15 residues long. J lost 6 bases, V lost 9 bases, and 7 bases had no gene match. Germline V gene data show CDR1 as MNHNS and CDR2 as SASEGT. As DNA, the CDR3 is TGTGCCAGAGAGGGACTAGCGGGAGGCTGGGATACGCAGTATTTT. It is translated as CAREGLAGGWDTQYF.